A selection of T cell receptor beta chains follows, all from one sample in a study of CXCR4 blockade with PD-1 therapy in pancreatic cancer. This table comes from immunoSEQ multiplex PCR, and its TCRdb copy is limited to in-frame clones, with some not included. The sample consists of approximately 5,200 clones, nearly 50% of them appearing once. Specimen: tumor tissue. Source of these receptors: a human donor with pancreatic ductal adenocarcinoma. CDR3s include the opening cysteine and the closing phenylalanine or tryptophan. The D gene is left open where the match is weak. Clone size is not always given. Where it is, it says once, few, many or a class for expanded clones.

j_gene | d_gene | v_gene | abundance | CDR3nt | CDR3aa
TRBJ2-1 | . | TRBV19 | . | TGTGCCAGTAGTATAGATCAGAGGGATGAGCAGTTCTTC | CASSIDQRDEQFF
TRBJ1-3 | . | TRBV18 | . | TGTGCCAGCTCACCCGACAGCTCTGGAAACACCATATATTTT | CASSPDSSGNTIYF
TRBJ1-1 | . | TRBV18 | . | TGTGCCAGCTCATTTAGCACCTTGGGTGTGAACACTGAAGCTTTCTTT | CASSFSTLGVNTEAFF
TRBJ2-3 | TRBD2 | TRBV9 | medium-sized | TGTGCCAGCAGCTTGGGACTAGCTAGCACAGATACGCAGTATTTT | CASSLGLASTDTQYF
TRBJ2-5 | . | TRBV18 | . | TGTGCCAGCTCTCTCGACCAAGAGACCCAGTACTTC | CASSLDQETQYF
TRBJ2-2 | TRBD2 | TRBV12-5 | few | TGTGCCAGCACCATAGCGGGAGGAAAAACCGGGGAGCTGTTTTTT | CASTIAGGKTGELFF
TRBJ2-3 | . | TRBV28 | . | TGTGCCAGCAAGGGGGGGATTCTCACAGATACGCAGTATTTT | CASKGGILTDTQYF
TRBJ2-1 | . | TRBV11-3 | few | TGTGCCAGCAGCCAACCGGGACTTTACAATGAGCAGTTCTTC | CASSQPGLYNEQFF
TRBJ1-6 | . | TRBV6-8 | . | TGTGCCAGCAGACAGTATAATTCACCCCTCCACTTT | CASRQYNSPLHF
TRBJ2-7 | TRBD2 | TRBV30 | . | TGTGCCTGGAGGACTAGCGGGACCTACGAGCAGTACTTC | CAWRTSGTYEQYF
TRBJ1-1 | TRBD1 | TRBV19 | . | TGTGCCAGTTCCTTCCAAACCGGGACAGACAACACTGAAGCTTTCTTT | CASSFQTGTDNTEAFF
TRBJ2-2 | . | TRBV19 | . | TGTGCCACCTGGACACATAGCTCGAACACCGGGGAGCTGTTTTTT | CATWTHSSNTGELFF
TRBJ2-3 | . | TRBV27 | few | TGTGCCAGCAATCCTAGACAGCCAGATACGCAGTATTTT | CASNPRQPDTQYF
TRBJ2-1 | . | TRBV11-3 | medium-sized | TGTGCCAGCAGCCCTAGGGGGGCTAGCGTCCTTGGGGATGAGCAGTTCTTC | CASSPRGASVLGDEQFF
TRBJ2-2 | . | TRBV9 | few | TGTGCCAGCAGCGCAACGGGGGACACCGGGGAGCTGTTTTTT | CASSATGDTGELFF
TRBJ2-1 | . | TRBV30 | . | TGTGCCTCCCAGCTAGCCGAGAAACGCAATGAGCAGTTCTTC | CASQLAEKRNEQFF
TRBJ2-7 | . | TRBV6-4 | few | TGTGCCAGCAGAAGACAGGATGGGATCTACGAGCAGTACTTC | CASRRQDGIYEQYF
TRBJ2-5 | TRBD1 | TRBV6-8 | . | TGTGCCAGCAGTCTACAGGGGGCTGGAGAGACCCAGTACTTC | CASSLQGAGETQYF
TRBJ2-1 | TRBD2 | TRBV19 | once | TGTGCCAGTAGTATAGAAAGCGGGAGGAGCTCCTACAATGAGCAGTTCTTC | CASSIESGRSSYNEQFF
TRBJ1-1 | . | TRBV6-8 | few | TGTGCTAGCAGTCCCTCACAGGGAGCATCGTTGAACACTGAAGCTTTCTTT | CASSPSQGASLNTEAFF